This TCR beta chain was profiled in a study of neurological immune-mediated disorders. The V end was cut by 3 bases, the J end by 7 bases, with 10 bases between. CDR1 and CDR2 (germline): SGHTA, FQGNSA. This CDR3 contains 13 residues. The authors produced cDNA by 5'RACE using 10-nucleotide random UMIs. TCRdb redid the calling of the 5' RACE reads with MiXCR, one entry per CDR3 protein. The table records about 53,000 distinct CDR3 sequences, 7% to 10% of them present only once. Study-wide results and limits: The absence of any CDR3 amino acid sequence shared by expanded clones across subjects suggests that repertoires were private in all groups. The level of TCR clonal expansion was highest in patients with HTLV-1-associated myelopathy and lowest in multiple sclerosis, where it fell below the level seen in healthy controls.

This clonotype was counted between two and nine times. What it binds is not known. This sample's time point: longitudinal time-point 3. The study used blood bank volunteers in Maryland, USA, as healthy controls. The rearrangement joins TRBV7-2 to TRBJ1-5; D unclear. The receptor comes from a woman in her thirties or forties in good health. Sequenced material: PBMCs. The CDR3 nucleotides read TGTGCCAGCAGCTTTAACGGGTTCCAGCCCCAGCATTTT. Protein product: CASSFNGFQPQHF.